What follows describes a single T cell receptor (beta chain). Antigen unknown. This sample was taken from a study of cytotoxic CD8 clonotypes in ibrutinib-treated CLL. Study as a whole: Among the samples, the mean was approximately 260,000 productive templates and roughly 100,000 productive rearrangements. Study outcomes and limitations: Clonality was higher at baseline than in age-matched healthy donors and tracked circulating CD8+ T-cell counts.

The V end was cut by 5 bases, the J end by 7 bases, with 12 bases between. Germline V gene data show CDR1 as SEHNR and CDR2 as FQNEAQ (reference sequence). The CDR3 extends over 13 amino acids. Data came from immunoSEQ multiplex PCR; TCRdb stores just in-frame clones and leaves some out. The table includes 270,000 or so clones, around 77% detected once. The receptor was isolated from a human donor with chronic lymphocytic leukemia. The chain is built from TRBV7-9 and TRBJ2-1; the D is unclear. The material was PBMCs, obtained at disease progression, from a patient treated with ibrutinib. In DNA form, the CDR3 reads TGTGCCAGCAGCCTGCTGCGGAAGAATGAGCAGTTCTTC. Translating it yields CASSLLRKNEQFF. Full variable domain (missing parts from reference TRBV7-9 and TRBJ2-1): DTGVSQNPRHKITKRGQNVTFRCDPISEHNRLYWYRQTLGQGPEFLTYFQNEAQLEKSRLLSDRFSAERPKGSFSTLEIQRTEQGDSAMYLCASSLLRKNEQFFGPGTRLTVL.